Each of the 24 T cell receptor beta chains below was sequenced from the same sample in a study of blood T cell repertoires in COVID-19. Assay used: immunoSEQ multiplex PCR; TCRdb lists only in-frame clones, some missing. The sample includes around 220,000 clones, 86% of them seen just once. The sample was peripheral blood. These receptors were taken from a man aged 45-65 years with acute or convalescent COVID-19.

The DNA of the CDR3 is TGTGCCAGCAGCTTTGGAAACACCGGGACTGAAGCTTTCTTT. Its protein product is CASSFGNTGTEAFF. The rearrangement links TRBV11-2 to TRBJ1-1; D gene ambiguous. The CDR3 is 14 amino acids. V dropped 3 bases and J dropped 5 bases, with 13 bases sitting between them. Looked up from germline, CDR1 is SGHAT and CDR2 is FQNNGV.

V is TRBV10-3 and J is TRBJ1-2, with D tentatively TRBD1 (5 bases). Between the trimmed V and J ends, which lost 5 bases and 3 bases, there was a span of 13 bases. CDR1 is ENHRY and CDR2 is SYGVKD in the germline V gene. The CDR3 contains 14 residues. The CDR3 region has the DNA TGTGCCATCAGTATATACGACAGTTACTATGGCTACACCTTC. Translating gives CAISIYDSYYGYTF.

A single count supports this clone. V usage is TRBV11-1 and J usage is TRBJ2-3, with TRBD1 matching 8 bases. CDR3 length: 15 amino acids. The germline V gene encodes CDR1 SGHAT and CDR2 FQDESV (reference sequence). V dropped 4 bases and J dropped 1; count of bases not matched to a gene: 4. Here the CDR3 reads CASSSWTGRTDTQYF. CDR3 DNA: TGTGCCAGCAGCTCCTGGACAGGGCGCACAGATACGCAGTATTTT.

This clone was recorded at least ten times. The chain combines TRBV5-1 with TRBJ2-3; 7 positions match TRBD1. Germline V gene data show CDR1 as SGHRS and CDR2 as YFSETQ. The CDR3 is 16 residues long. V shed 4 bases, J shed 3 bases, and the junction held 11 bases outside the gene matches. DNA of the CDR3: TGCGCCAGCAGCGTCCCAACCGGGACAGCGACAGATACGCAGTATTTT. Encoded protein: CASSVPTGTATDTQYF.

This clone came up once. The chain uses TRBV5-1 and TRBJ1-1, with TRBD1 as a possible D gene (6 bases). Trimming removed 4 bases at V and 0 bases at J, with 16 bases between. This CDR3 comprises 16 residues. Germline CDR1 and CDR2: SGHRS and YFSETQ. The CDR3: CASSPREDRLNTEAFF. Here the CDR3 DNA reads TGCGCCAGCAGCCCACGGGAGGACAGACTGAACACTGAAGCTTTCTTT.

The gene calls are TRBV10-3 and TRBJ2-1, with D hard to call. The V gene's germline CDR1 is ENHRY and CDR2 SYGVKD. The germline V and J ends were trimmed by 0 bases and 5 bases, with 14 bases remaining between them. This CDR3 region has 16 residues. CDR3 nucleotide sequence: TGTGCCATCAGTGAGTCCTCAGTGACTGGAAACAATGAGCAGTTCTTC. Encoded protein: CAISESSVTGNNEQFF.

This chain's CDR3 is CASWAGGTADYGYTF. CDR3 in DNA: TGTGCCAGTTGGGCGGGGGGGACAGCCGACTATGGCTACACCTTC. The chain carries TRBV19 and TRBJ1-2; 7 bases are shared with TRBD1. Germline V gives CDR1 LNHDA, CDR2 SQIVND (reference sequence). Trimming at V came to 8 bases and at J to 3 bases, leaving 12 bases not matched to a gene. CDR3 size: 15 residues.

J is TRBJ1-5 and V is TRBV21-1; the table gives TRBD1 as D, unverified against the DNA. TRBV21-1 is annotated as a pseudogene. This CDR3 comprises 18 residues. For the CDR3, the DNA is TGTGCCAGCAGCACGAGGGACAGCCGAAGGTATAGCAATCAGCCCCAGCATTTT. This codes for CASSTRDSRRYSNQPQHF.

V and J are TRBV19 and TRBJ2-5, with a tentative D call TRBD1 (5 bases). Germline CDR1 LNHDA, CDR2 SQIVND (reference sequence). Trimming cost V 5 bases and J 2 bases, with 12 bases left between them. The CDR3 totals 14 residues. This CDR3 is CASSGRGNQETQYF. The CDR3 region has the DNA TGTGCCAGTAGTGGAAGGGGAAATCAAGAGACCCAGTACTTC.

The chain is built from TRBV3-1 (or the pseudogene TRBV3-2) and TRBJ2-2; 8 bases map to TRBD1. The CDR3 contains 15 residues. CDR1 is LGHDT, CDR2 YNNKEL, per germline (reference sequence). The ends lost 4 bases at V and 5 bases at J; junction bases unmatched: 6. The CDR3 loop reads CASSRGQGRTGELFF. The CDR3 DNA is TGTGCCAGCAGCCGAGGACAGGGAAGAACCGGGGAGCTGTTTTTT.

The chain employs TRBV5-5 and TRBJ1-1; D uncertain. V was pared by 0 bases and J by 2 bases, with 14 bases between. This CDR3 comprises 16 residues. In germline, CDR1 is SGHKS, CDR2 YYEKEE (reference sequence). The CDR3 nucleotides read TGTGCCAGCAGCTTGGGTGTCAGTGCCTCTAACACTGAAGCTTTCTTT. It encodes CASSLGVSASNTEAFF.

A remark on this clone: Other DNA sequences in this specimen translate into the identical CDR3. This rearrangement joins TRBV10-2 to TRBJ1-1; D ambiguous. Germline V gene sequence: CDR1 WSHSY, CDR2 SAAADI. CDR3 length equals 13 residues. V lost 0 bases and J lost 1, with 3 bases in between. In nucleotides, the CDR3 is TGCGCCAGCAGTGAGTCAGCGAACACTGAAGCTTTCTTT. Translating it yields CASSESANTEAFF.

CDR3 DNA: TGTGCCAGCAGTTACTCGATGGGGGCCGAGACCCAGTACTTC. Its translation is CASSYSMGAETQYF. V gene TRBV6-6 combines with J gene TRBJ2-5; D is perhaps TRBD1 (6 bases). The CDR3 is made up of 14 amino acids. The ends were cut back, 0 bases at V and 5 bases at J, with 10 bases in the middle. Germline V gene data show CDR1 as MNHNY and CDR2 as SVGAGI (reference sequence).

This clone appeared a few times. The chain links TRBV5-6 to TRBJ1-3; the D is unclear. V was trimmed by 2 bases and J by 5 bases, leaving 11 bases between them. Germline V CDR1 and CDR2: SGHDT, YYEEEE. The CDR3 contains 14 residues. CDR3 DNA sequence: TGTGCCAGCAGCTTAAAGAGGATAAGAAACACCATATATTTT. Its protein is CASSLKRIRNTIYF.

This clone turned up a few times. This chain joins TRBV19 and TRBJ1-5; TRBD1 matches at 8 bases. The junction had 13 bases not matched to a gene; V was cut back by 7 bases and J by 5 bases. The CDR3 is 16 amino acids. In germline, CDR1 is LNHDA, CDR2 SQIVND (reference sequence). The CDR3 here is CASMTTTGERDQPQHF. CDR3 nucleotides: TGTGCCAGTATGACAACGACAGGGGAGCGGGATCAGCCCCAGCATTTT.

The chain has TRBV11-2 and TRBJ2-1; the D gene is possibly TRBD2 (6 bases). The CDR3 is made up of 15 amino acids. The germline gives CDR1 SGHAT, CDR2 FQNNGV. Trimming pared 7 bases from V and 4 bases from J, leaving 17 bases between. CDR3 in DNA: TGTGCCAGCACCCTATACCCCGGGACTTACAATGAGCAGTTCTTC. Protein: CASTLYPGTYNEQFF.

CDR3 residues: CASSFEGDIGATEAFF. The CDR3 DNA reads as TGCGCCAGCAGCTTTGAGGGGGACATTGGGGCCACTGAAGCTTTCTTT. This sequence joins TRBV5-1 and TRBJ1-1, with TRBD1 as a possible D gene (6 bases). Trimming removed 2 bases at V and 4 bases at J, with 18 bases between. The CDR3 is 16 amino acids. CDR1 and CDR2 from the germline V gene are SGHRS and YFSETQ. Full variable domain (remainder filled in from reference TRBV5-1 and TRBJ1-1): KAGVTQTPRYLIKTRGQQVTLSCSPISGHRSVSWYQQTPGQGLQFLFEYFSETQRNKGNFPGRFSGRQFSNSRSEMNVSTLELGDSALYLCASSFEGDIGATEAFFGQGTRLTVV.

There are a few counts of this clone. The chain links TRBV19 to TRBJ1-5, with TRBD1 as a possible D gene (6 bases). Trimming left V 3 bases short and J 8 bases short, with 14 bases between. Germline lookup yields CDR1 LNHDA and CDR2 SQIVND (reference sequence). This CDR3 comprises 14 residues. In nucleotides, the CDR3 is TGTGCCAGTAGTATCTCGGGAGGGGGAGAGCCCCAGCATTTT. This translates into CASSISGGGEPQHF.

This chain's CDR3 is CSVEGGEGMTEKLFF. Here the CDR3 DNA reads TGCAGCGTTGAAGGTGGCGAGGGAATGACTGAAAAACTGTTTTTT. This chain uses TRBV29-1 with TRBJ1-4; D gene ambiguous. The CDR3 length is 15 residues. With 1 base removed from V and 7 bases from J, the gap between germline ends came to 16 bases. Germline V gives CDR1 SQVTM, CDR2 ANQGSEA.

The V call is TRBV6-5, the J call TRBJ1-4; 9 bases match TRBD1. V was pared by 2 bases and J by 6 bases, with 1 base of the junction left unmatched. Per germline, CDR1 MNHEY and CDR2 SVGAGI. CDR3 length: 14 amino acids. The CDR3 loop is CASSYRTGDEKLFF. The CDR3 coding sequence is TGTGCCAGCAGTTACAGGACAGGGGATGAAAAACTGTTTTTT.

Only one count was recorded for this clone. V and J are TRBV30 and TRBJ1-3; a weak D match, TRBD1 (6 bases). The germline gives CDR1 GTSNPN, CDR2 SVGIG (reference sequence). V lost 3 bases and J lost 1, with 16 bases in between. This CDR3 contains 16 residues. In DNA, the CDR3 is TGTGCCTGGAGCCAAATGGGACATTTTTCTGGAAACACCATATATTTT. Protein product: CAWSQMGHFSGNTIYF.

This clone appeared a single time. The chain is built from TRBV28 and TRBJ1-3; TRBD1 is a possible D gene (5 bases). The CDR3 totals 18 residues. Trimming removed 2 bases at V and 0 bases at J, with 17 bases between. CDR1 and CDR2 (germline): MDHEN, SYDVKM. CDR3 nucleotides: TGTGCCAGCAGTTTAAGACAAGGGGCGGCCCTCTCTGGAAACACCATATATTTT. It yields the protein CASSLRQGAALSGNTIYF. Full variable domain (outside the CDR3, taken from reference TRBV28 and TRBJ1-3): DVKVTQSSRYLVKRTGEKVFLECVQDMDHENMFWYRQDPGLGLRLIYFSYDVKMKEKGDIPEGYSVSREKKERFSLILESASTNQTSMYLCASSLRQGAALSGNTIYFGEGSWLTVV.

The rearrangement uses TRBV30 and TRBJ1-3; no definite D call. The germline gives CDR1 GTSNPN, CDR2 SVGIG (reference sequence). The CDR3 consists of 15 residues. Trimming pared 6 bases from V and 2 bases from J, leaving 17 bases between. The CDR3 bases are TGTGCCTGCACCCTAAGTTCCATTACTGGAAACACCATATATTTT. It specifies CACTLSSITGNTIYF.

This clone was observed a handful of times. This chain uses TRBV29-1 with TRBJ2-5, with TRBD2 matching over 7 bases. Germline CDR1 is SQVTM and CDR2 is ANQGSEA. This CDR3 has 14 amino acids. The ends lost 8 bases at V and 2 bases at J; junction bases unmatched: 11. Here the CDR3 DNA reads TGCAGCACCAACCAGGGCGGGGGACAAGAGACCCAGTACTTC. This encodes CSTNQGGGQETQYF.